The rows below give T cell receptor beta chains drawn from one sample of a study of blood T cell repertoires in COVID-19. The data were produced by immunoSEQ multiplex PCR, yet TCRdb's version contains in-frame clones alone and is incomplete. The table lists about 210,000 clones, almost 85% of them singletons. The specimen was peripheral blood. The source is a woman in her 50s with active or convalescent COVID-19. Each CDR3 is given with its conserved first and last residue. Fields, in order: J gene, V gene, clone size, D gene, CDR3 DNA, CDR3 protein. D genes are given only for firm matches. Some rows have no size entry. The others give once, few or many, or a class for an expanded clone.

j_call: TRBJ1-2; v_call: TRBV28; clone_size: once; d_call: NA; cdr3_nt: TGTGCCAGCAGTTTGGGAGGGCTCTATGGCTACACCTTC; cdr3_aa: CASSLGGLYGYTF
j_call: TRBJ2-7; v_call: TRBV24-1; clone_size: NA; d_call: NA; cdr3_nt: TGTGCCACCAGTGAAACCGGACAGATCTACGAGCAGTACTTC; cdr3_aa: CATSETGQIYEQYF
j_call: TRBJ2-1; v_call: TRBV28; clone_size: NA; d_call: TRBD2; cdr3_nt: TGTGCCAGCAGTATAAGGACTAGCGGGACCTACAATGAGCAGTTCTTC; cdr3_aa: CASSIRTSGTYNEQFF
j_call: TRBJ2-5; v_call: TRBV18; clone_size: NA; d_call: TRBD1; cdr3_nt: TGTGCCAGCTCTCGGGGACAGGGATGGTCAGAGACCCAATACTTC; cdr3_aa: CASSRGQGWSETQYF
j_call: TRBJ2-1; v_call: TRBV29-1; clone_size: few; d_call: TRBD1; cdr3_nt: TGCAGCGTTGAGGATTCCGGGACAGCTAACAATGAGCAGTTCTTC; cdr3_aa: CSVEDSGTANNEQFF
j_call: TRBJ2-2; v_call: TRBV11-2; clone_size: few; d_call: TRBD2; cdr3_nt: TGTGCCAGCAGCTTAGATCTAATGGCTAGCGGGATCCTCACCGGGGAGCTGTTTTTT; cdr3_aa: CASSLDLMASGILTGELFF
j_call: TRBJ1-3; v_call: TRBV28; clone_size: NA; d_call: NA; cdr3_nt: TGTGCCAGCAGGGAGACGTTCTCTGGAAACACCATATATTTT; cdr3_aa: CASRETFSGNTIYF
j_call: TRBJ1-5; v_call: TRBV28; clone_size: NA; d_call: NA; cdr3_nt: TGTGCCAGCAGTTCCCCGGCCGGGGGTTATCAGCCCCAGCATTTT; cdr3_aa: CASSSPAGGYQPQHF
j_call: TRBJ1-5; v_call: TRBV15; clone_size: NA; d_call: TRBD1; cdr3_nt: TGTGCCCCCCTGGACAGGGAAATCAAGCAGCCCCAGCATTTT; cdr3_aa: CAPLDREIKQPQHF
j_call: TRBJ1-1; v_call: TRBV6-5; clone_size: NA; d_call: TRBD1; cdr3_nt: TGTGCCAGCAGAGACGGACAGGGAGGAACTGAAGCTTTCTTT; cdr3_aa: CASRDGQGGTEAFF
j_call: TRBJ2-1; v_call: TRBV5-4; clone_size: NA; d_call: TRBD1; cdr3_nt: TGTGCCAGCAGCAGCCGGGACAGGCCCTACAATGAGCAGTTCTTC; cdr3_aa: CASSSRDRPYNEQFF
j_call: TRBJ2-3; v_call: TRBV7-9; clone_size: few; d_call: TRBD2; cdr3_nt: TGTGCCAGCAGCTTAGGACTAGCGGGAGGCAGCACAGATACGCAGTATTTT; cdr3_aa: CASSLGLAGGSTDTQYF
j_call: TRBJ2-3; v_call: TRBV6-1; clone_size: NA; d_call: NA; cdr3_nt: TGTGCCAGCAGTGAATCGAGCGGTACAGATACGCAGTATTTT; cdr3_aa: CASSESSGTDTQYF
j_call: TRBJ2-7; v_call: TRBV5-1; clone_size: NA; d_call: TRBD2; cdr3_nt: TGCGCCAGCAGCTTGGCGTCCGGGGGGTTTGGCTACGAGCAGTACTTC; cdr3_aa: CASSLASGGFGYEQYF
j_call: TRBJ1-2; v_call: TRBV28; clone_size: once; d_call: NA; cdr3_nt: TGTGCCAGCAGTTTTTCGATCCTGCCGCGGGATGGCTACACCTTC; cdr3_aa: CASSFSILPRDGYTF
j_call: TRBJ1-1; v_call: TRBV7-3; clone_size: NA; d_call: TRBD1; cdr3_nt: TGTGCCAGCAGCCAGCGGGACAGGGGAACTGAAGCTTTCTTT; cdr3_aa: CASSQRDRGTEAFF
j_call: TRBJ2-1; v_call: TRBV5-5; clone_size: NA; d_call: NA; cdr3_nt: TGTGCCAGCAGCTTGGGCACGGCAGGGCTGTTCTTC; cdr3_aa: CASSLGTAGLFF
j_call: TRBJ2-3; v_call: TRBV28; clone_size: NA; d_call: NA; cdr3_nt: TGTGCCAGCAGTCCCCTTATGGGGGCGAGAGGCACAGATACGCAGTATTTT; cdr3_aa: CASSPLMGARGTDTQYF
j_call: TRBJ1-1; v_call: TRBV5-1; clone_size: NA; d_call: TRBD1; cdr3_nt: TGCGCCAGCAGCCTGACTGGACAGGGGGCGAACACTGAAGCTTTCTTT; cdr3_aa: CASSLTGQGANTEAFF
j_call: TRBJ1-1; v_call: TRBV28; clone_size: once; d_call: NA; cdr3_nt: TGTGCCAGCCTCGGGATGAACACTGAAACTTTCTTT; cdr3_aa: CASLGMNTETFF
j_call: TRBJ2-2; v_call: TRBV28; clone_size: NA; d_call: NA; cdr3_nt: TGTGCCAGCAGGCTGGGAGGCACCGGGGAGCTGTTTTTT; cdr3_aa: CASRLGGTGELFF
j_call: TRBJ2-1; v_call: TRBV7-2; clone_size: NA; d_call: NA; cdr3_nt: TGTGCCAGCACCTCCCCGGGACTGTACAATGAGCAGTTCTTC; cdr3_aa: CASTSPGLYNEQFF
j_call: TRBJ2-1; v_call: TRBV6-6; clone_size: NA; d_call: TRBD2; cdr3_nt: TGTGCCAGCAGGCTAACTAGCGGGGGGGTCAATGAGCAGTTCTTC; cdr3_aa: CASRLTSGGVNEQFF
j_call: TRBJ2-3; v_call: TRBV18; clone_size: NA; d_call: NA; cdr3_nt: TGTGCCAGCTCACCGCCGCAACCGGGGGGCGAGGATACGCAGTATTTT; cdr3_aa: CASSPPQPGGEDTQYF
j_call: TRBJ2-3; v_call: TRBV10-3; clone_size: NA; d_call: TRBD2; cdr3_nt: TGTGCCATCGGCGGGACTAGCGGAACAGATACGCAGTATTTT; cdr3_aa: CAIGGTSGTDTQYF
j_call: TRBJ2-1; v_call: TRBV28; clone_size: few; d_call: NA; cdr3_nt: TGTGCCACCGGGTACTATGAGCAGTTCTTC; cdr3_aa: CATGYYEQFF
j_call: TRBJ2-1; v_call: TRBV12-3/TRBV12-4; clone_size: NA; d_call: NA; cdr3_nt: TGTGCCAGCAGTTTACTCAATGAGCAGTTCTTC; cdr3_aa: CASSLLNEQFF
j_call: TRBJ2-1; v_call: TRBV10-2; clone_size: NA; d_call: TRBD1; cdr3_nt: TGCGCCAGCAGTGGGACAGGGGAAGTTAGAACCTTAGCCAATGAGCAGTTCTTC; cdr3_aa: CASSGTGEVRTLANEQFF
j_call: TRBJ1-6; v_call: TRBV4-2; clone_size: few; d_call: NA; cdr3_nt: TGTGCCAGCAGCCAGGGGTCCGGGACAATCGCGTCACCCCTCCACTTT; cdr3_aa: CASSQGSGTIASPLHF
j_call: TRBJ2-7; v_call: TRBV27; clone_size: NA; d_call: NA; cdr3_nt: TGTGCCAGCAGTTTGAGTGGGGGGGCGCGCTACGAGCAGTACTTC; cdr3_aa: CASSLSGGARYEQYF
j_call: TRBJ2-3; v_call: TRBV18; clone_size: NA; d_call: NA; cdr3_nt: TGTGCCAGCTCTCCCTCCGGGGGCACAGATACGCAGTATTTT; cdr3_aa: CASSPSGGTDTQYF
j_call: TRBJ2-2; v_call: TRBV7-3; clone_size: NA; d_call: TRBD1; cdr3_nt: TGTGCCAGCAGCTTGACAGGGGGCGCGGGAGGGGAGCTGTTTTTT; cdr3_aa: CASSLTGGAGGELFF
j_call: TRBJ2-7; v_call: TRBV5-4; clone_size: NA; d_call: TRBD2; cdr3_nt: TGTGCCAGCAGCCTGGGCCGAGGGGTAGCGGGTTCTTACGAGCAGTACTTC; cdr3_aa: CASSLGRGVAGSYEQYF
j_call: TRBJ1-2; v_call: TRBV2; clone_size: NA; d_call: TRBD1; cdr3_nt: TGTGCCAGCAGCAACGGACAGGGGGCCCCCTATGGCTACACCTTC; cdr3_aa: CASSNGQGAPYGYTF
j_call: TRBJ2-7; v_call: TRBV4-2; clone_size: NA; d_call: TRBD2; cdr3_nt: TGTGCCAGCAGCCAAAGCGGGATCAGCTCCTACGAGCAGTACTTC; cdr3_aa: CASSQSGISSYEQYF
j_call: TRBJ1-1; v_call: TRBV5-4; clone_size: NA; d_call: NA; cdr3_nt: TGTGCCAGCAGCTTCCAGGCGAACACTGAAGCTTTCTTT; cdr3_aa: CASSFQANTEAFF
j_call: TRBJ2-1; v_call: TRBV24-1; clone_size: NA; d_call: NA; cdr3_nt: TGTGCCACCAGTGATCCAGGGTCCGAGACTTACAATGAGCAGTTCTTC; cdr3_aa: CATSDPGSETYNEQFF
j_call: TRBJ1-6; v_call: TRBV2; clone_size: NA; d_call: NA; cdr3_nt: TGTGCCAGCAGTGGAGGCGGGAGTAGTTCACCCCTCCACTTT; cdr3_aa: CASSGGGSSSPLHF
j_call: TRBJ2-2; v_call: TRBV15; clone_size: NA; d_call: TRBD1; cdr3_nt: TGTGCCACCATCGGGACAGGGCTGAGGGGGGAGCTGTTTTTT; cdr3_aa: CATIGTGLRGELFF
j_call: TRBJ2-7; v_call: TRBV6-5; clone_size: NA; d_call: NA; cdr3_nt: TGTGCCAGCAACCCGGGAGAAAGCTACGAGCAGTACTTC; cdr3_aa: CASNPGESYEQYF
j_call: TRBJ2-5; v_call: TRBV20-1; clone_size: few; d_call: NA; cdr3_nt: TGCAGTGCTGAGAAAGAGACCCAGTACTTC; cdr3_aa: CSAEKETQYF
j_call: TRBJ2-5; v_call: TRBV3-1/TRBV3-2; clone_size: NA; d_call: TRBD2; cdr3_nt: TGTGCCAGCAGGACTAGCGGGAGCGGGGAGACCCAGTACTTC; cdr3_aa: CASRTSGSGETQYF
j_call: TRBJ1-1; v_call: TRBV6-5; clone_size: NA; d_call: NA; cdr3_nt: TGTGCCAGCAGTCCCTTCTCAGGTATAGGCACTGAAGCTTTCTTT; cdr3_aa: CASSPFSGIGTEAFF
j_call: TRBJ2-7; v_call: TRBV5-1; clone_size: NA; d_call: TRBD1; cdr3_nt: TGCGCCAGCAGCTTGGGAGTTGCAGGGGGCATGGACGAGCAGTACTTC; cdr3_aa: CASSLGVAGGMDEQYF
j_call: TRBJ1-5; v_call: TRBV15; clone_size: NA; d_call: NA; cdr3_nt: TGTGCCACCAGCAGAGCAAGGGGCGATCAGCCCCAGCATTTT; cdr3_aa: CATSRARGDQPQHF
j_call: TRBJ1-2; v_call: TRBV4-1; clone_size: NA; d_call: TRBD1; cdr3_nt: TGCGCCAGCAGCCATGGCCACTTTTCCGGGACAGTGCTAGAATCTAACTATGGCTACACCTTC; cdr3_aa: CASSHGHFSGTVLESNYGYTF
j_call: TRBJ1-1; v_call: TRBV18; clone_size: NA; d_call: NA; cdr3_nt: TGTGCCAGCTCACCAACAGGGATTGAAGCTTTCTTT; cdr3_aa: CASSPTGIEAFF
j_call: TRBJ2-2; v_call: TRBV18; clone_size: NA; d_call: NA; cdr3_nt: TGTGCCAGCTCACAGGAGTATGGGGGCCGCGCCGGGGAGCTGTTTTTT; cdr3_aa: CASSQEYGGRAGELFF
j_call: TRBJ2-7; v_call: TRBV5-1; clone_size: NA; d_call: TRBD1; cdr3_nt: TGCGCCAGCAGCGACGGACAGGGGGACGAGCAGTACTTC; cdr3_aa: CASSDGQGDEQYF
j_call: TRBJ2-3; v_call: TRBV28; clone_size: NA; d_call: TRBD1; cdr3_nt: TGTGCCAGCAGTCTCCGGGACAGGGGTGCCCGAGATACGCAGTATTTT; cdr3_aa: CASSLRDRGARDTQYF
j_call: TRBJ1-2; v_call: TRBV28; clone_size: NA; d_call: NA; cdr3_nt: TGTGCCAGCAGTTTAAGGATCAGGGGCGCGGATGGCTACACCTTC; cdr3_aa: CASSLRIRGADGYTF
j_call: TRBJ2-2; v_call: TRBV24-1; clone_size: NA; d_call: NA; cdr3_nt: TGTGCCACCAGTGATACTACCAACACCGGGGAGCTGTTTTTT; cdr3_aa: CATSDTTNTGELFF
j_call: TRBJ2-1; v_call: TRBV11-3; clone_size: NA; d_call: TRBD2; cdr3_nt: TGTGCCAGCAGCTCTGGACTAGCGGGAGCGGTCCAGTTCTTC; cdr3_aa: CASSSGLAGAVQFF
j_call: TRBJ2-6; v_call: TRBV5-1; clone_size: NA; d_call: NA; cdr3_nt: TGCGCCAGCAGTCCCTCCCGGGGGGCGCTGGGGGCCAACGTCCTGACTTTC; cdr3_aa: CASSPSRGALGANVLTF